The T cell receptor beta chain under discussion was sequenced for a study of T cells in Graves' hyperthyroidism and ophthalmopathy. TCR beta CDR3 regions were amplified from RNA transcripts. First-round RT-PCR targeting the TCR CDR3 was performed with the HTBI primer set. Each CDR3 protein is one row after TCRdb ran MiXCR on the multiplex PCR reads. The sample lists a few hundred thousand distinct CDR3 sequences, more than 12% occurring once. This clonotype has ten or more counts. Germline assignment: CDR1 DFQATT and CDR2 SNEGSKA (reference sequence). The length of the CDR3 is 16 residues. Trimming cost V 7 bases and J 1 base; bases outside gene matches: 12.

This chain joins TRBV20-1 and TRBJ2-1, with 8 bases lining up with TRBD2. The sequenced sample consisted of blood. The sequence was obtained from a woman between 25 and 40 years old with Graves' hyperthyroidism. This CDR3 is CSVLTSVANSYNEQFF. CDR3 DNA sequence: TGCAGTGTTCTGACTAGCGTAGCTAATTCCTACAATGAGCAGTTCTTC.